Presented here are 18 T cell receptor beta chains from one specimen sequenced in a study of blood T cell repertoires in COVID-19. Assay used: immunoSEQ multiplex PCR; TCRdb lists only in-frame clones, some missing. Here the sample spans more than 200,000 clones, less than 90% being singletons. Source material: peripheral blood. The receptors stem from a man in his forties with acute or convalescent COVID-19.

V and J are TRBV28 and TRBJ1-1; TRBD1 matches at 7 bases. The CDR3 extends over 16 amino acids. CDR1 is MDHEN and CDR2 is SYDVKM in the germline V gene. V gave up 6 bases and J gave up 1 base; unmatched junction bases: 11. In DNA, the CDR3 is TGTGCCAGCAGCTACCTGAGGCAGGGGGGGAACACTGAAGCTTTCTTT. Residues: CASSYLRQGGNTEAFF. Based on the CDR3 plus reference TRBV28 and TRBJ1-1, the full variable domain is DVKVTQSSRYLVKRTGEKVFLECVQDMDHENMFWYRQDPGLGLRLIYFSYDVKMKEKGDIPEGYSVSREKKERFSLILESASTNQTSMYLCASSYLRQGGNTEAFFGQGTRLTVV.

The chain's CDR3 is CASGGAGREYNEQFF. The CDR3 DNA reads TGTGCCAGCGGAGGGGCGGGCCGCGAATACAATGAGCAGTTCTTC. The rearrangement links TRBV25-1 to TRBJ2-1; the D gene is possibly TRBD2 (6 bases). In germline, CDR1 is MGHDK, CDR2 SYGVNS. V gave up 8 bases and J gave up 4 bases, with 18 bases separating them. CDR3 size: 15 residues.

The chain carries TRBV9 and TRBJ2-7, with TRBD1 identical over 10 bases. The trim removed 4 bases at V and 5 bases at J, leaving 9 bases unmatched. CDR3 size: 15 residues. The germline V gene encodes CDR1 SGDLS and CDR2 YYNGEE. CDR3 nucleotide sequence: TGTGCCAGCAGCCCATGGGGGACAGGGGCGGACGAGCAGTACTTC. This gives the protein CASSPWGTGADEQYF. The entire variable domain, with the rest obtained from reference TRBV9 and TRBJ2-7, is as follows: DSGVTQTPKHLITATGQRVTLRCSPRSGDLSVYWYQQSLDQGLQFLIQYYNGEERAKGNILERFSAQQFPDLHSELNLSSLELGDSALYFCASSPWGTGADEQYFGPGTRLTVT.

V and J are TRBV5-1 and TRBJ1-1, with D uncertain. The V gene's germline CDR1 is SGHRS and CDR2 YFSETQ. This CDR3 comprises 13 residues. V lost 0 bases and J 1 base, leaving 4 bases between the germline ends. The CDR3 nucleotides read TGCGCCAGCAGCTTGGCAGGGAACACTGAAGCTTTCTTT. This gives the protein CASSLAGNTEAFF.

Written as DNA, the CDR3 is TGTGCCAGCAGTAGCGGGGGGGGCTCCTACAATGAGCAGTTCTTC. It specifies CASSSGGGSYNEQFF. J is TRBJ2-1 and V is TRBV7-8; 11 bases fit TRBD2. V lost 6 bases and J lost 0; bases outside the gene matches: 1. This CDR3 has 15 amino acids. Germline values: CDR1 SGHVS, CDR2 FQNEAQ. The full variable domain, its missing parts supplied by reference TRBV7-8 and TRBJ2-1, is GAGVSQSPRYKVAKRGQDVALRCDPISGHVSLFWYQQALGQGPEFLTYFQNEAQLDKSGLPSDRFFAERPEGSVSTLKIQRTQQEDSAVYLCASSSGGGSYNEQFFGPGTRLTVL.

In DNA form, the CDR3 reads TGTGCCAGCAGCCAAACTAGCGGAGGGGAGGAGACCCAGTACTTC. It translates to CASSQTSGGEETQYF. The chain couples TRBV3-1 (or the pseudogene TRBV3-2) to TRBJ2-5; 8 bases fit TRBD2. CDR1 and CDR2 (germline): LGHDT, YNNKEL (reference sequence). The trim removed 2 bases at V and 5 bases at J, leaving 7 bases unmatched. The CDR3 contains 15 residues.

This chain connects TRBV4-1 to TRBJ1-4; D is uncertain. The CDR3 totals 15 residues. Looked up from germline, CDR1 is MGHRA and CDR2 is YSYEKL. V shed 0 bases and J shed 7 bases, with 12 bases lying between them. The CDR3 here is CASSQEGGVGEKLFF. The CDR3 region has the DNA TGCGCCAGCAGCCAAGAGGGAGGCGTGGGTGAAAAACTGTTTTTT.

This clone was recorded only once. The J gene is TRBJ2-5, the V gene TRBV6-1; 11 bases match TRBD2. Germline V gives CDR1 MNHNS, CDR2 SASEGT. V was clipped by 4 bases and J by 2 bases; unmatched bases: 6. This CDR3 comprises 16 residues. The CDR3: CASSGGGTSGQETQYF. CDR3 nucleotides: TGTGCCAGCAGTGGGGGGGGGACTAGCGGTCAAGAGACCCAGTACTTC.

CDR3 residues: CASSTGGGTEAFF. The CDR3 nucleotides read TGTGCCAGCTCAACAGGGGGAGGCACTGAAGCTTTCTTT. The chain uses TRBV18 and TRBJ1-1, with 8 bases aligning to TRBD1. The CDR3 runs to 13 residues. The J segment lost 4 bases and the V segment lost 5 bases, leaving 3 bases of the junction unmatched. CDR1 is KGHSH and CDR2 is LQKENI in the germline V gene.

This clone has only one observation. The chain carries TRBV7-2 and TRBJ1-2, with 7 bases lining up with TRBD1. V was pared by 0 bases and J by 3 bases, with 4 bases of the junction left unmatched. CDR3 length: 15 amino acids. Germline V gene lookup returns CDR1 SGHTA and CDR2 FQGNSA. The DNA for the CDR3 is TGTGCCAGCAGCTTAGCGGGACAGTCCTACTATGGCTACACCTTC. It translates to CASSLAGQSYYGYTF.

The chain joins TRBV4-1 to TRBJ1-2; the D gene is possibly TRBD1 (5 bases). CDR1 MGHRA and CDR2 YSYEKL come from the germline V gene. The CDR3 loop spans 13 amino acids. Trimming took 8 bases from V and 4 from J, leaving 14 bases between them. CDR3 sequence: CASGWGELYGYTF. CDR3 sequence (DNA): TGCGCCAGCGGATGGGGGGAACTCTATGGCTACACCTTC.

To note about this clone: Compared with germline, one end of the junction differs, possibly owing to a read error. The chain is built from TRBV7-7 and TRBJ2-2, with no clear D. The germline V gene has CDR1 SSHAT and CDR2 FNYEAQ (reference sequence). This CDR3 comprises 15 residues. The CDR3 sequence: CASSLASGNTGELFF. The CDR3 DNA is TGTGCTAGCAGCTTGGCCTCGGGGAACACCGGGGAGCTGTTTTTT.

This chain links TRBV12-3 or TRBV12-4 with TRBJ1-2, with 7 positions matching TRBD1. CDR3 length: 13 residues. V dropped 4 bases and J dropped 7; count of bases not matched to a gene: 6. The CDR3 DNA follows: TGTGCCAGCAGTTCAGACAGGGTGGTTGGCTACACCTTC. It translates to CASSSDRVVGYTF.

The chain is built from TRBV4-1 and TRBJ2-7, with 9 bases that match TRBD2. This CDR3 comprises 17 residues. Germline loops: CDR1 MGHRA, CDR2 YSYEKL. Germline trimming cut 4 bases from V and 3 bases from J; bases unmatched to any gene: 13. The CDR3 DNA reads as TGCGCCAGCAGCCGGAAGGGCGGGGGGGGGCACTTCTACGAGCAGTACTTC. It specifies CASSRKGGGGHFYEQYF.

V gene TRBV6-5 combines with J gene TRBJ1-1; D is unclear. V lost 0 bases to trimming and J lost 5 bases, with 10 bases between them. CDR3 size: 14 residues. Germline CDR1 is MNHEY and CDR2 is SVGAGI. The CDR3 sequence is CASSYSVRRTEAFF. Written as DNA, the CDR3 is TGTGCCAGCAGTTACTCAGTCAGAAGAACTGAAGCTTTCTTT.

V and J are TRBV7-9 and TRBJ1-1; 7 bases are shared with TRBD1. The CDR3 covers 15 residues. The ends lost 5 bases at V and 1 base at J; junction bases unmatched: 7. CDR1 and CDR2 from the germline V gene are SEHNR and FQNEAQ (reference sequence). The CDR3 is CASSPRTGENTEAFF. The CDR3 bases are TGTGCCAGCAGCCCAAGGACAGGTGAGAACACTGAAGCTTTCTTT.

The rearrangement links TRBV6-2 or TRBV6-3 to TRBJ2-7; maybe TRBD1 (5 bases). The CDR3 is 14 residues long. V lost 0 bases and J 7 bases, leaving 13 bases between the germline ends. Germline CDR1 reads MNHEY; CDR2 reads SVGEGT. This CDR3 reads CASSYSAGSREQYF. In DNA form, the CDR3 reads TGTGCCAGCAGTTACTCGGCAGGGTCCAGGGAGCAGTACTTC.

The chain couples TRBV6-5 to TRBJ1-2, with 10 bases matching TRBD1. Looked up from germline, CDR1 is MNHEY and CDR2 is SVGAGI. The CDR3 runs 15 residues. After removal of 6 bases from V and 4 bases from J, the junction contained 8 bases not matched to a gene. The CDR3 loop is CASSQGGQGLYGYTF. The CDR3 region has the DNA TGTGCCAGCAGCCAGGGGGGACAGGGGCTCTATGGCTACACCTTC.